Presented here are 14 T cell receptor beta chains from one specimen sequenced in a study of shared clonotypes between healthy human individuals. Only CD45RO-negative cells positively selected for CCR7 counted as naive CD8 cells, so terminally differentiated effector memory CD45RA+ cells were excluded. Assay used: immunoSEQ multiplex PCR; TCRdb lists only in-frame clones, some missing. This table holds 2 million to 2.5 million clones, approximately 94% found once. Sequenced input: naive CD8+ T cells sorted from blood. The receptors were sampled from a young man in good health.

The chain recombines TRBV6-5 with TRBJ1-4; possibly TRBD1 for D (6 bases). Germline V gives CDR1 MNHEY, CDR2 SVGAGI. The CDR3 is 15 amino acids. The V and J ends lost 0 bases and 7 bases respectively, with 12 bases between them. CDR3 residues: CASSYSLGGGEKLFF. The CDR3 DNA follows: TGTGCCAGCAGTTACTCACTCGGGGGCGGTGAAAAACTGTTTTTT.

This clone was counted a single time. CDR3 coding DNA: TGTGCCAGCAGCGGAACACGAGTTTGGACTGAAGCTTTCTTT. It codes for CASSGTRVWTEAFF. The chain has TRBV7-9 and TRBJ1-1, with unresolved D. Between the trimmed V and J ends, which lost 5 bases and 5 bases, there was a span of 15 bases. Germline loops: CDR1 SEHNR, CDR2 FQNEAQ (reference sequence). The CDR3 is 14 residues long.

The CDR3 nucleotides read TGCGCCAGCAGCCAACGAGAGACCCAGTACTTC. It is translated as CASSQRETQYF. The genes are TRBV4-1 and TRBJ2-5; D unclear. CDR3 length: 11 residues. In germline, CDR1 is MGHRA, CDR2 YSYEKL. Trimming pared 2 bases from V and 4 bases from J, leaving 2 bases between.

The chain is built from TRBV4-1 and TRBJ2-7, with D maybe TRBD2 (6 bases). CDR1 and CDR2 (germline): MGHRA, YSYEKL. CDR3 length equals 13 residues. V gave up 2 bases and J gave up 3 bases, with 8 bases separating them. The CDR3 DNA reads TGCGCCAGCAGCCAACGACTAGACTACGAGCAGTACTTC. It translates to CASSQRLDYEQYF.

The chain joins TRBV27 to TRBJ1-4; D may be TRBD1 (6 bases). The CDR3 runs 16 residues. The germline CDR1 and CDR2 sequences are MNHEY and SMNVEV (reference sequence). V lost 5 bases and J lost 0, with 13 bases in between. The DNA of the CDR3 is TGTGCCAGCAGTGCGAACAGGGTATCAACTAATGAAAAACTGTTTTTT. It yields the protein CASSANRVSTNEKLFF. The complete variable domain, with remaining parts taken from reference TRBV27 and TRBJ1-4, reads EAQVTQNPRYLITVTGKKLTVTCSQNMNHEYMSWYRQDPGLGLRQIYYSMNVEVTDKGDVPEGYKVSRKEKRNFPLILESPSPNQTSLYFCASSANRVSTNEKLFFGSGTQLSVL.

In nucleotides, the CDR3 is TGTGCCAGCAGTGAGAAGGTCAGCTACGAGCAGTACTTC. It is translated as CASSEKVSYEQYF. This chain links TRBV6-1 with TRBJ2-7; D is uncertain. V lost 3 bases to trimming and J lost 3 bases, with 9 bases between them. Germline assignment: CDR1 MNHNS and CDR2 SASEGT. The CDR3 is 13 residues long.

This chain connects TRBV27 to TRBJ2-7; 9 bases are a match to TRBD2. This CDR3 is 16 amino acids long. Germline assignment: CDR1 MNHEY and CDR2 SMNVEV (reference sequence). Germline trimming cut 4 bases from V and 0 bases from J; bases unmatched to any gene: 7. In DNA, the CDR3 is TGTGCCAGCAGTTCGTCTAGCGGGGCCCTCTCCTACGAGCAGTACTTC. Amino acid sequence: CASSSSSGALSYEQYF.

V gene TRBV20-1 combines with J gene TRBJ2-1, with D maybe TRBD2 (6 bases). Trimming removed 4 bases from V and 9 bases from J, with 10 bases in between. CDR1 and CDR2 (germline): DFQATT, SNEGSKA (reference sequence). This CDR3 contains 11 residues. The CDR3 bases are TGCAGTGCTACGATGGGGGGTGAGCAGTTCTTC. It codes for CSATMGGEQFF.

This chain links TRBV5-6 with TRBJ2-3; TRBD2 aligns across 8 bases. V lost 2 bases, J lost 6 bases, and 5 bases stayed unmatched. This CDR3 is 14 amino acids long. Germline loops: CDR1 SGHDT, CDR2 YYEEEE. For the CDR3, the DNA is TGTGCCAGCAGCTTTCTTTCTAGCGGGGATACGCAGTATTTT. Its protein product is CASSFLSSGDTQYF.

On this clone: The identical CDR3 is also encoded by other nucleotide sequences in the sample. This rearrangement joins TRBV2 to TRBJ2-2; TRBD1 is a possible D gene (6 bases). The CDR3 covers 14 residues. CDR1 SNHLY and CDR2 FYNNEI come from the germline V gene. The V end was cut by 6 bases, the J end by 0 bases, with 8 bases between. As DNA, the CDR3 is TGTGCCAGCAGCCGGGACACGAACACCGGGGAGCTGTTTTTT. Its translation: CASSRDTNTGELFF.

The chain recombines TRBV27 with TRBJ2-2, with 13 bases matching TRBD2. The V and J ends lost 5 bases and 3 bases, in that order; junction bases with no gene match: 12. The CDR3 is 19 residues long. Germline loops: CDR1 MNHEY, CDR2 SMNVEV (reference sequence). The CDR3 DNA follows: TGTGCCAGCAGTCTAGGACTAGCGGGAGCCGAGGAGGACACCGGGGAGCTGTTTTTT. It is translated as CASSLGLAGAEEDTGELFF.

In regard to this clone: The same CDR3 arises from other DNA sequences in this sample as well. The V and J genes are TRBV11-2 and TRBJ2-7; D is ambiguous. The CDR3 loop spans 13 amino acids. Trimming removed 1 base at V and 2 bases at J, with 6 bases between. Germline lookup yields CDR1 SGHAT and CDR2 FQNNGV. This chain's CDR3 is CASSLVVTYEQYF. The DNA of the CDR3 is TGTGCCAGCAGCTTAGTTGTTACCTACGAGCAGTACTTC.

The chain recombines TRBV5-5 with TRBJ2-7, with TRBD1 as a possible D gene (5 bases). Per germline, CDR1 SGHKS and CDR2 YYEKEE (reference sequence). The V end was cut by 2 bases, the J end by 1 base, with 7 bases between. CDR3 length equals 13 residues. The CDR3 loop reads CASSFRVSYEQYF. In DNA form, the CDR3 reads TGTGCCAGCAGCTTCAGGGTTTCCTACGAGCAGTACTTC.

This clone came up once. V usage is TRBV10-1 and J usage is TRBJ2-3, with D unresolved. V was cut by 3 bases and J by 3 bases, with 10 bases left in between. The germline CDR1 and CDR2 sequences are WNHNN and SYGVQD (reference sequence). This CDR3 has 14 amino acids. CDR3 sequence reads: CASSEKDGTDTQYF. The DNA for the CDR3 is TGCGCCAGCAGTGAAAAGGATGGTACAGATACGCAGTATTTT.